This T cell receptor (beta chain) emerged from a study of patients and donors after allogeneic stem cell transplantation (TCRdb year 2020). Libraries were constructed by RT-PCR. TCRdb names NextSeq 550 as the instrument used. The public reads were run again by TCRdb, first through fastp at Q25 and then through MiXCR, and only productive beta chains were kept. Every entry covers one CDR3 protein and lists the most common genes and DNA from its rows. This sample is represented by about 31,000 distinct CDR3 sequences; around 7% of them were singletons. Of the sample, about 32% is held by the ten largest clones. CDR1 is given as MDHEN and CDR2 as SYDVKM, both from the germline V gene. The CDR3 numbers 14 residues from cysteine through phenylalanine. Of the read, only the CDR3 DNA is kept; its 42 bases are in frame from base 1. V is reduced by 7 bases and J by 4 bases, leaving a spacing of 14 bases between them.

In this sample, this clonotype turned up a few times. Its antigen specificity is not known. Base quality data are lacking; no much larger clone is found one base away. The V gene is TRBV28 and the J gene is TRBJ2-1, with the D gene too uncertain to name. Sequencing was performed on blood, either unsorted or a sorted T cell fraction (not recorded which). The receptor comes from a human donor who was either an allogeneic HSCT recipient or a stem cell or donor lymphocyte infusion donor (not recorded which). It is not recorded whose cells these are; they may come from a transplant donor. The CDR3 in this case is CASTSEVEYNEQFF. The DNA sequence reads TGTGCCAGCACCTCAGAGGTAGAATACAATGAGCAGTTCTTC.